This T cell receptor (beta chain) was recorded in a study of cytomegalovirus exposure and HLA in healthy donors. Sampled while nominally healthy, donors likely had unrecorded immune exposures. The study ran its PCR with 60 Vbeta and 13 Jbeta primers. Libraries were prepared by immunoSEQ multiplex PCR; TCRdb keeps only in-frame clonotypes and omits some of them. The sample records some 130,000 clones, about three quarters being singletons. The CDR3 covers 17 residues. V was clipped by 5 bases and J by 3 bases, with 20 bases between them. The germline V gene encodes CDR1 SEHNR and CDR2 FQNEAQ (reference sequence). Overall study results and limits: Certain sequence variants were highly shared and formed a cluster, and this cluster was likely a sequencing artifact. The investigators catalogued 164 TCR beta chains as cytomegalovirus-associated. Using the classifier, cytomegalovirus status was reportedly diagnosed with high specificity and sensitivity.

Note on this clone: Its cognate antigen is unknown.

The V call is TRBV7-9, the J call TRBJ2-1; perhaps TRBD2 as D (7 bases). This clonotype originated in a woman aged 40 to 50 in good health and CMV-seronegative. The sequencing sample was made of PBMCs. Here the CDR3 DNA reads TGTGCCAGCAGCCAAAGGGGGGGCGGGAACCACTACAATGAGCAGTTCTTC. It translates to CASSQRGGGNHYNEQFF.